The clone carrying this TCR beta chain was counted ten times or more. Its antigen remains unknown. What was amplified from RNA transcripts were TCR beta CDR3 regions. Carried out on the TCR CDR3, a first-round RT-PCR used the HTBI primer set. MiXCR was run by TCRdb on the multiplex PCR reads, yielding one entry per CDR3 protein. Of 550,000 to 700,000 distinct CDR3 sequences listed, about half are singletons. Pregnant or lactating patients were excluded, as were those with uncontrolled infection or other autoimmune disease. These data belong to a study of T cells in Graves' hyperthyroidism and ophthalmopathy. Study-wide findings and caveats: Patients with ophthalmopathy were separated from those with stable hyperthyroidism by a 13 V-J model. In blood, most of the thyroid clonotypes expanded above 0.001 were also present.

The CDR3 is made up of 21 amino acids. Germline CDR1 is SEHNR and CDR2 is FQNEAQ (reference sequence). After removal of 0 bases from V and 0 bases from J, the junction contained 12 bases not matched to a gene. V is TRBV7-9 and J is TRBJ2-2; 11 bases agree with TRBD2. Source material: peripheral blood or thyroid tissue (not recorded which). This receptor was taken from an adult woman with Graves' disease, either hyperthyroidism or ophthalmopathy (not recorded which). This CDR3 is CASSLARLAGSRATNTGELFF. Here the CDR3 DNA reads TGTGCCAGCAGCTTAGCGCGACTAGCGGGAAGTAGGGCGACGAACACCGGGGAGCTGTTTTTT. Using reference TRBV7-9 and TRBJ2-2 for the parts outside the CDR3, the full variable domain is DTGVSQNPRHKITKRGQNVTFRCDPISEHNRLYWYRQTLGQGPEFLTYFQNEAQLEKSRLLSDRFSAERPKGSFSTLEIQRTEQGDSAMYLCASSLARLAGSRATNTGELFFGEGSRLTVL.